This TCR beta chain was found in a study of prognosis after radiotherapy for stage I lung cancer. Study information: It was considered that all non-small cell lung cancer patients were medically inoperable. No significant progression was observed in roughly 15 patients, whereas a few developed distant metastases a median of about 7 months after radiotherapy. The study's findings and limits: Counted unique TCR clones declined after stereotactic body radiation therapy (median roughly 10,000 versus 7,000).

Trimming shortened V by 6 bases and J by 5 bases, and 20 bases separated the two germline ends. Germline CDR1 reads MNHEY; CDR2 reads SMNVEV (reference sequence). The CDR3 has 15 amino acids. Template was genomic DNA; TCR beta CDR3 amplified in two multiplex PCR rounds. Amplification in first-round PCR relied on primers specific to each TRBV and TRBJ gene. It was universal primers that the second PCR round used. Each CDR3 protein gets one entry after TCRdb re-called the multiplex PCR reads with MiXCR. The sample shows fewer than 25,000 distinct CDR3 sequences, approximately 28% of them seen only once. This clonotype appeared a few times. Its antigen is unknown.

Specimen: PBMCs, collected before or after stereotactic body radiation therapy (not recorded which). The sequence was obtained from a donor at least 50 years old with non-small cell lung cancer. V gene TRBV27 combines with J gene TRBJ2-7; D gene unclear. CDR3 DNA sequence: TGTGCCAGCAGACTTATGCTATCAGGAGTGCACGAGCAGTACTTC. Its protein product is CASRLMLSGVHEQYF.